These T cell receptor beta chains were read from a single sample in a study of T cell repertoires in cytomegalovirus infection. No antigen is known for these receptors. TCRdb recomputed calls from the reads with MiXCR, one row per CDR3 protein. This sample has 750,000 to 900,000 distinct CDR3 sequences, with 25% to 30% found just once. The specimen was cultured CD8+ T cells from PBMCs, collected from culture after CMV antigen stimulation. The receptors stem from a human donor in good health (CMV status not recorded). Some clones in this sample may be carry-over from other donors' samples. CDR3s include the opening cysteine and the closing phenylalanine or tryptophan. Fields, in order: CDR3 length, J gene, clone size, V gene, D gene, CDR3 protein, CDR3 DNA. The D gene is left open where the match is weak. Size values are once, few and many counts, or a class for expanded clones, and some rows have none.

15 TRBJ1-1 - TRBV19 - CASSAQGFMNTEAFF TGTGCCAGTAGTGCACAGGGATTCATGAACACTGAAGCTTTCTTT
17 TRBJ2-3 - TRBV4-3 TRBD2 CASSPPAGAGHTDTQYF TGCGCCAGCAGCCCCCCAGCCGGAGCGGGGCACACAGATACGCAGTATTTT
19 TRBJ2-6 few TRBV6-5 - CASSLSGVMTLSGANVLTF TGTGCCAGCAGTTTATCGGGGGTGATGACACTCTCTGGGGCCAACGTCCTGACTTTC
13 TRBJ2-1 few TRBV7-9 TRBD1 CASSTTGISEQFF TGTGCCAGCAGCACGACAGGGATCAGTGAGCAGTTCTTC
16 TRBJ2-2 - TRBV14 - CASSPRKWANTGELFF TGTGCCAGCAGCCCCAGGAAGTGGGCGAACACCGGGGAGCTGTTTTTT
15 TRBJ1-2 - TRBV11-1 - CASSLGGAWNYDYTF TGTGCCAGCAGCTTAGGAGGGGCGTGGAACTATGACTACACCTTC
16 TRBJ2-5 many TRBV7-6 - CASSSFRQARGETQYF TGTGCCAGCAGCTCATTCCGACAGGCCCGGGGGGAGACCCAGTACTTC
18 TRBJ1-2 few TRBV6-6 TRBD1 CASSDYSLGTGDDYGYTF TGTGCCAGCAGCGATTACAGCTTAGGGACAGGGGATGACTATGGCTACACCTTC
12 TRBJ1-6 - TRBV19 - CASSAVNSPLHF TGTGCCAGTAGTGCTGTGAATTCACCCCTCCACTTT
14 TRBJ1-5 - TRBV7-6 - CASSLARGNQPQHF TGTGCCAGCAGCTTAGCGCGGGGGAATCAGCCCCAGCATTTT
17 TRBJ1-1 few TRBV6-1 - CASSEPVIPGRATEAFF TGTGCCAGCAGTGAACCCGTTATTCCAGGTCGGGCCACTGAAGCTTTCTTT
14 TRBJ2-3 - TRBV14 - CASSQEWGGLTQYF TGTGCCAGCAGCCAAGAGTGGGGGGGCCTTACGCAGTATTTT
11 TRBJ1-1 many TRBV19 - CASSPGLEAFF TGTGCCAGTAGTCCAGGGCTTGAAGCTTTCTTT
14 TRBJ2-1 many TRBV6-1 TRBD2 CASSGLGSWHEQFF TGTGCCAGTAGCGGACTAGGCTCTTGGCATGAGCAGTTCTTC
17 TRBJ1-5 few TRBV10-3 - CAISEGEVGYSNQPQHF TGTGCCATCAGTGAGGGGGAGGTGGGATATAGCAATCAGCCCCAGCATTTT
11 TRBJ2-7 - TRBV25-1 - CARGGFYEQYF TGTGCGAGGGGGGGTTTCTACGAGCAGTACTTC
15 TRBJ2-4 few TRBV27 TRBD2 CASSFIGGAKNIQYF TGTGCCAGCAGTTTTATCGGGGGGGCCAAAAACATTCAGTACTTC
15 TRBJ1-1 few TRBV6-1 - CASSEEELPRAEAFF TGTGCCAGCAGTGAGGAGGAACTCCCGAGGGCTGAAGCTTTCTTT
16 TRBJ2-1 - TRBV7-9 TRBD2 CASSSRTSGGPGEQFF TGTGCCAGCAGCTCAAGGACTAGCGGGGGCCCTGGGGAGCAGTTCTTC
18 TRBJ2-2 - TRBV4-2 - CASSQDLLRGLNTGELFF TGTGCCAGCAGCCAAGATCTTTTGCGGGGACTCAACACCGGGGAGCTGTTTTTT
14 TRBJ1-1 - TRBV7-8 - CASSLAYRATEAFF TGTGCCAGCAGCTTAGCTTACAGAGCCACTGAAGCTTTCTTT
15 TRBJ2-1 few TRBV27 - CASSFLGQEYNEQFF TGTGCCAGCAGTTTTTTGGGGCAGGAATACAATGAGCAGTTCTTC
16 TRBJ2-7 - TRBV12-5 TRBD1 CASGTLSGTGIYEQYF TGTGCTAGTGGTACACTGTCCGGGACAGGGATCTACGAGCAGTACTTC
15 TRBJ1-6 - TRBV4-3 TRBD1 CASSQERQGASPLHF TGCGCCAGCAGCCAGGAAAGACAGGGGGCTTCACCCCTCCACTTT
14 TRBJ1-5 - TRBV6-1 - CASSEPGPGQPQHF TGTGCCAGCAGTGAACCGGGACCAGGACAGCCCCAGCATTTT
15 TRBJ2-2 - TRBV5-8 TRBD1 CASSLDRGYPGELFF TGTGCCAGCAGCTTGGACAGGGGATACCCCGGGGAGCTGTTTTTT